Each of the 28 T cell receptor beta chains below was sequenced from the same sample in a study of cytomegalovirus exposure and HLA in healthy donors. PCR used 60 Vbeta primers and 13 Jbeta primers. Assay: immunoSEQ multiplex PCR; the TCRdb copy retains only in-frame clones and omits some. Here the sample spans under 150,000 clones, about 82% being singletons. The sequencing input was PBMCs. The source is a male donor in good health and CMV-seronegative.

The CDR3 bases are TGTGCCAGCAGTTTGGGCAGGGGAGCCTACGAGCAGTACTTC. The encoded protein is CASSLGRGAYEQYF. V usage is TRBV6-5 and J usage is TRBJ2-7, with D possibly TRBD1 on 6 matching bases. The germline CDR1 and CDR2 sequences are MNHEY and SVGAGI. The CDR3 contains 14 residues. V lost 4 bases, J lost 2 bases, and 12 bases lay in between.

In this sample, this clone turned up once. The chain employs TRBV4-2 and TRBJ2-5; D not resolved. From germline, CDR1 is LGHNA and CDR2 YNFKEQ. V gave up 0 bases and J gave up 5 bases, with 13 bases separating them. The CDR3 extends over 15 amino acids. CDR3 DNA sequence: TGTGCCAGCAGCCAAGAGGCCCTCCACCCGGAGACCCAGTACTTC. Translated, it gives CASSQEALHPETQYF.

The chain links TRBV19 to TRBJ1-4, with D possibly TRBD1 on 6 matching bases. Germline V gene data show CDR1 as LNHDA and CDR2 as SQIVND (reference sequence). The V end was cut by 5 bases, the J end by 4 bases, with 17 bases between. CDR3 size: 16 residues. In DNA form, the CDR3 reads TGTGCCAGTAGTCCAGGGTCCGGGACACTTAATGAAAAACTGTTTTTT. It yields the protein CASSPGSGTLNEKLFF.

This clone showed up just a few times. The chain joins TRBV19 to TRBJ2-7; TRBD1 matches 11 bases. Trimming took 4 bases from V and 3 from J; bases not matched to a gene: 2. The CDR3 is 14 amino acids. Germline V gene data show CDR1 as LNHDA and CDR2 as SQIVND (reference sequence). CDR3 in DNA: TGTGCCAGTAGTACGGGGACAGGGGGCTACGAGCAGTACTTC. It is translated as CASSTGTGGYEQYF. The full variable domain, completed using reference TRBV19 and TRBJ2-7, is DGGITQSPKYLFRKEGQNVTLSCEQNLNHDAMYWYRQDPGQGLRLIYYSQIVNDFQKGDIAEGYSVSREKKESFPLTVTSAQKNPTAFYLCASSTGTGGYEQYFGPGTRLTVT.

The rearrangement links TRBV18 to TRBJ2-1; TRBD2 matches at 9 bases. CDR3 length: 18 amino acids. With 0 bases clipped from V and 7 bases from J, the junction kept 13 bases outside the gene matches. Germline CDR1 is KGHSH and CDR2 is LQKENI. The CDR3 here is CASSPPDVAGGPRNEQFF. The DNA of the CDR3 is TGTGCCAGCTCACCACCGGACGTGGCGGGAGGGCCAAGGAATGAGCAGTTCTTC.

This clone was counted a single time. The genes are TRBV6-1 and TRBJ2-5; maybe TRBD1 (6 bases). The germline V gene has CDR1 MNHNS and CDR2 SASEGT. Trimming took off 4 bases at V and 5 bases at J, with 14 bases between the two ends. This CDR3 is built from 14 residues. The CDR3 region is CASSATGNGETQYF. DNA for the CDR3: TGTGCCAGCAGTGCCACAGGGAATGGTGAGACCCAGTACTTC.

Only one count was recorded for this clone. This chain connects TRBV19 to TRBJ2-1, with 8 bases fitting TRBD1. The CDR3 totals 12 residues. The V gene end was trimmed by 10 bases and the J gene end by 6 bases; junction bases not matched to a gene: 5. Germline V gives CDR1 LNHDA, CDR2 SQIVND (reference sequence). CDR3 amino acids: CATGDRLNEQFF. CDR3 nucleotides: TGTGCCACCGGGGACAGGCTCAATGAGCAGTTCTTC.

This clone appeared a few times. The chain combines TRBV6-1 with TRBJ1-3; D gene uncertain. The V and J ends lost 7 bases and 0 bases respectively, with 7 bases between them. The CDR3 is 13 residues long. Germline CDR1 MNHNS, CDR2 SASEGT. CDR3 in amino acids: CASNPSSGNTIYF. The DNA of the CDR3 is TGTGCCAGCAATCCGAGCTCTGGAAACACCATATATTTT.

This rearrangement joins TRBV9 to TRBJ2-2; 8 nucleotides agree with TRBD2. The CDR3 length is 13 residues. The junction had 6 bases not matched to a gene; V was cut back by 3 bases and J by 11 bases. CDR1 and CDR2 from the germline V gene are SGDLS and YYNGEE. In DNA, the CDR3 is TGTGCCAGCAGCGACCGACGGGAGGGAGAGCTGTTTTTT. The encoded protein is CASSDRREGELFF.

This chain connects TRBV18 to TRBJ2-5; 8 bases fit TRBD1. This CDR3 has 14 residues. Trimming cost V 4 bases and J 1 base; bases outside gene matches: 2. Germline CDR1 KGHSH, CDR2 LQKENI. CDR3 in amino acids: CASSQGQVQETQYF. Written as DNA, the CDR3 is TGTGCCAGCTCACAGGGACAGGTCCAAGAGACCCAGTACTTC.

The V call is TRBV9, the J call TRBJ1-5; perhaps TRBD1 as D (6 bases). This CDR3 has 18 residues. The V end was cut by 4 bases, the J end by 2 bases, with 22 bases between. Germline V gene data show CDR1 as SGDLS and CDR2 as YYNGEE. CDR3 protein: CASSLGGGGAGGNQPQHF. The CDR3 DNA reads TGTGCCAGCAGCCTCGGGGGTGGGGGGGCGGGGGGCAATCAGCCCCAGCATTTT.

The CDR3 region has the DNA TGTGCCAGCTCCAGGACAGGGGTTACCTACGAGCAGTACTTC. Encoded protein: CASSRTGVTYEQYF. V is TRBV9 and J is TRBJ2-7; TRBD1 matches 9 bases. J lost 2 bases, V lost 7 bases, and 7 bases had no gene match. The V gene's germline CDR1 is SGDLS and CDR2 YYNGEE. CDR3 length equals 14 residues.

J is TRBJ2-6 and V is TRBV7-2; D is unresolved. The CDR3 length is 19 residues. Germline assignment: CDR1 SGHTA and CDR2 FQGNSA. V was trimmed by 4 bases and J by 0 bases, leaving 19 bases between them. This chain's CDR3 is CASSSASFFLSSGANVLTF. In DNA form, the CDR3 reads TGTGCCAGCAGCTCAGCTTCGTTTTTCCTAAGCTCTGGGGCCAACGTCCTGACTTTC.

In its sample, this clone was seen once. V usage is TRBV13 and J usage is TRBJ2-5; 9 nucleotides line up with TRBD1. TRBJ2-7 explains the end of the DNA better; the J call may be wrong. CDR1 is PRHDT, CDR2 FYEKMQ, per germline (reference sequence). This CDR3 comprises 14 residues. CDR3: CASSSGQGWVEQYF. In DNA form, the CDR3 reads TGTGCCAGCAGCAGCGGACAGGGGTGGGTCGAGCAGTACTTC.

This clone was picked up a small number of times. The chain recombines TRBV7-9 with TRBJ1-2; TRBD1 matches 8 bases. The CDR3 loop spans 14 amino acids. CDR1 is SEHNR and CDR2 is FQNEAQ in the germline V gene (reference sequence). V shed 6 bases, J shed 6 bases, and the junction held 9 bases outside the gene matches. The CDR3 nucleotides read TGTGCCAGCAGTCTCGGACAGGGAGGGCATGGCTACACCTTC. It translates to CASSLGQGGHGYTF.

The chain employs TRBV4-3 and TRBJ2-1; D may be TRBD2 (6 bases). CDR3 length: 15 amino acids. Germline-derived CDR1 and CDR2 are LGHNA and YSLEER. With 0 bases removed from V and 0 bases from J, the gap between germline ends came to 6 bases. As DNA, the CDR3 is TGCGCCAGCAGCCAAGACGGGGGCTCCTACAATGAGCAGTTCTTC. This gives the protein CASSQDGGSYNEQFF.

The V gene is TRBV11-3, the J gene TRBJ2-1, with 11 bases that match TRBD1. Trimming removed 2 bases from V and 7 bases from J; junction bases left unmatched: 4. Germline V gene sequence: CDR1 SGHNT, CDR2 YENEEA. CDR3 size: 15 residues. The CDR3 is CASSLRGTGGNEQFF. The CDR3 DNA follows: TGTGCCAGCAGCTTAAGGGGGACAGGGGGAAATGAGCAGTTCTTC.

The rearrangement uses TRBV7-4 and TRBJ1-1, with 10 bases aligning to TRBD1. V lost 0 bases, J lost 0 bases, and 13 bases stayed unmatched. This CDR3 contains 20 residues. Germline V gene data show CDR1 as SGHVT and CDR2 as SQSDAQ. In DNA, the CDR3 is TGTGCCAGCAGCTTAGCAGAGCCGGGACAGGGGAAAGTAGTGAACACTGAAGCTTTCTTT. Amino acid sequence: CASSLAEPGQGKVVNTEAFF.

This clone was seen only a few times. The chain recombines TRBV5-6 with TRBJ2-5; D gene ambiguous. Per germline, CDR1 SGHDT and CDR2 YYEEEE. This CDR3 spans 18 amino acids. V was pared by 1 base and J by 5 bases, with 24 bases between. CDR3 loop: CASSLFYLIGRSRETQYF. For the CDR3, the DNA is TGTGCCAGCAGCTTGTTTTATCTTATCGGCAGGTCTCGGGAGACCCAGTACTTC. The entire variable domain, with the rest obtained from reference TRBV5-6 and TRBJ2-5, is as follows: DAGVTQSPTHLIKTRGQQVTLRCSPKSGHDTVSWYQQALGQGPQFIFQYYEEEERQRGNFPDRFSGHQFPNYSSELNVNALLLGDSALYLCASSLFYLIGRSRETQYFGPGTRLLVL.

The rearrangement links TRBV6-6 to TRBJ2-2; 7 nucleotides line up with TRBD1. Germline V gene sequence: CDR1 MNHNY, CDR2 SVGAGI (reference sequence). Trimming took 6 bases from V and 4 from J; bases not matched to a gene: 8. The CDR3 runs 15 residues. The CDR3 reads CASSVTGVFTGELFF. The CDR3 DNA sequence: TGTGCCAGCAGCGTTACAGGGGTGTTCACCGGGGAGCTGTTTTTT.

CDR3 sequence: CASSQTAGRTEAFF. CDR3 DNA sequence: TGCGCCAGCAGCCAAACGGCAGGGAGGACTGAAGCTTTCTTT. The genes are TRBV4-1 and TRBJ1-1, with TRBD1 as a possible D gene (5 bases). This CDR3 has 14 amino acids. Germline CDR1 is MGHRA and CDR2 is YSYEKL. Trimming left V 2 bases short and J 5 bases short, with 12 bases between.

The chain joins TRBV25-1 to TRBJ1-2; D is possibly TRBD1 (5 bases). Germline V gives CDR1 MGHDK, CDR2 SYGVNS. The CDR3 has 16 residues. Between the trimmed V and J ends, which lost 6 bases and 0 bases, there was a span of 17 bases. This CDR3 is CASRDGAGGANYGYTF. Here the CDR3 DNA reads TGTGCCAGCAGGGATGGGGCCGGAGGGGCTAACTATGGCTACACCTTC.

This clone appeared a single time. The chain couples TRBV2 to TRBJ2-3, with 11 bases aligning to TRBD2. The CDR3 is made up of 16 amino acids. CDR1 is SNHLY and CDR2 is FYNNEI in the germline V gene. The J segment lost 2 bases and the V segment lost 6 bases, leaving 7 bases of the junction unmatched. CDR3 DNA sequence: TGTGCCAGCAGAGTTCTTAGCGGGAGGGCCACAGATACGCAGTATTTT. Translation: CASRVLSGRATDTQYF. Looking up the rest from reference TRBV2 and TRBJ2-3 gives the full variable domain: EPEVTQTPSHQVTQMGQEVILRCVPISNHLYFYWYRQILGQKVEFLVSFYNNEISEKSEIFDDQFSVERPDGSNFTLKIRSTKLEDSAMYFCASRVLSGRATDTQYFGPGTRLTVL.

Comments on this clone: One end of the junction fails to match germline, which may point to a read error. The CDR3 protein is CTISDRASNTGELFF. The CDR3, as DNA: TGTACCATCAGTGACAGGGCTTCGAACACCGGGGAGCTGTTTTTT. V is TRBV10-3 and J is TRBJ2-2; 7 positions match TRBD1. The CDR3 is 15 amino acids. Per germline, CDR1 ENHRY and CDR2 SYGVKD.

This sequence joins TRBV6-6 and TRBJ2-3, with D hard to call. The germline gives CDR1 MNHNY, CDR2 SVGAGI (reference sequence). Trimming pared 6 bases from V and 5 bases from J, leaving 9 bases between. The CDR3 spans 12 residues. CDR3 sequence reads: CASSLVGDTQYF. The CDR3 nucleotides read TGTGCCAGCAGCCTAGTGGGAGATACGCAGTATTTT.

The chain links TRBV6-1 to TRBJ2-7, with a tentative D call TRBD1 (6 bases). Germline CDR1 MNHNS, CDR2 SASEGT. This CDR3 contains 13 residues. V was shortened by 7 bases and J by 3 bases, with 13 bases between the two germline ends. In DNA form, the CDR3 reads TGTGCCAGCATCAGCTCAGGGGTCTACGAGCAGTACTTC. Its translation: CASISSGVYEQYF.

The chain links TRBV27 to TRBJ1-1; 8 nucleotides agree with TRBD1. J was trimmed by 1 base and V by 6 bases; bases with no gene match: 4. The CDR3 sequence is 14 residues long. Germline-derived CDR1 and CDR2 are MNHEY and SMNVEV (reference sequence). The CDR3: CASRPDRANTEAFF. CDR3 DNA: TGTGCCAGCAGGCCGGACAGGGCGAACACTGAAGCTTTCTTT.

The CDR3 DNA sequence: TGTGCCAGTAGTCCCTTACGAGGAGGGCCCTTTTTGAACACTGAAGCTTTCTTT. The encoded protein is CASSPLRGGPFLNTEAFF. The chain combines TRBV19 with TRBJ1-1; no reliable D call. This CDR3 is built from 18 residues. CDR1 LNHDA and CDR2 SQIVND come from the germline V gene (reference sequence). Deletions cut 5 bases from V and 0 bases from J, with 22 bases between.